These 32 T cell receptor beta chains were sequenced from one sample in a study of T cell repertoires in cytomegalovirus infection. These receptors' targets are unknown. TCRdb ran MiXCR on the reads and lists one entry per CDR3 protein. The sample holds about 52,000 distinct CDR3 sequences, around 19% seen once. Sequenced here: CD8+ T cells from cultured PBMCs, sampled from culture after CMV antigen stimulation. The receptors shown here come from a human donor in good health (CMV status not recorded). Some clones in this sample may be carry-over from other donors' samples.

The V and J genes are TRBV6-5 and TRBJ2-5, with D tentatively TRBD1 (5 bases). The CDR3 loop spans 14 amino acids. Germline CDR1 is MNHEY and CDR2 is SVGAGI. The V end was cut by 2 bases, the J end by 5 bases, with 12 bases between. CDR3 coding DNA: TGTGCCAGCAGTTACCAGGGCCCTGCGGAGACCCAGTACTTC. Translation: CASSYQGPAETQYF.

This clonotype was counted a few times. V gene TRBV7-2 combines with J gene TRBJ2-5; D not resolved. Trimming stripped 5 bases from V and 3 bases from J, with 19 bases between. The CDR3 sequence is 16 residues long. CDR1 is SGHTA, CDR2 FQGNSA, per germline. CDR3 sequence reads: CASSTGSRFAEETQYF. CDR3 bases: TGTGCCAGCAGCACCGGCTCCCGGTTCGCTGAAGAGACCCAGTACTTC.

V is TRBV6-2 or TRBV6-3 and J is TRBJ1-1; 7 bases align to TRBD1. The CDR3 extends over 12 amino acids. With 6 bases clipped from V and 6 bases from J, the junction kept 4 bases outside the gene matches. CDR1 MNHEY and CDR2 SVGEGT come from the germline V gene. The CDR3 DNA follows: TGTGCCAGCAGCGTAGGGACAGCTGAAGCTTTCTTT. The encoded protein is CASSVGTAEAFF.

This clonotype turned up a few times. This chain joins TRBV7-3 and TRBJ2-2, with 11 bases aligning to TRBD1. J gave up 5 bases and V 5 bases, and 7 bases lay outside the gene matches. Looked up from germline, CDR1 is SGHTA and CDR2 is FQGTGA. The length of the CDR3 is 16 residues. The CDR3 spells CASSPRTGGTTGELFF. CDR3 nucleotides: TGTGCCAGCAGCCCCCGGACAGGGGGCACTACCGGGGAGCTGTTTTTT.

In its sample, this clonotype was seen a few times. This chain links TRBV24-1 with TRBJ2-1, with D tentatively TRBD1 or TRBD2 (5 bases each). The V end was cut by 5 bases, the J end by 8 bases, with 15 bases between. This CDR3 has 14 amino acids. Germline V gene sequence: CDR1 KGHDR, CDR2 SFDVKD. The CDR3 sequence: CATSVKGRRHEQFF. The CDR3 DNA is TGTGCCACCAGTGTTAAGGGACGGAGGCATGAGCAGTTCTTC.

The chain carries TRBV6-4 and TRBJ1-5, with D possibly matching TRBD1 (6 bases). The CDR3 loop spans 18 amino acids. The V end was cut by 5 bases, the J end by 3 bases, with 23 bases between. Germline V gives CDR1 MRHNA, CDR2 SNTAGT. The CDR3, as DNA: TGTGCCAGCAGTCCCTCAGGGGTCTCGGGTCGCGTCAATCAGCCCCAGCATTTT. Translated: CASSPSGVSGRVNQPQHF.

The chain has TRBV12-5 and TRBJ1-1, with D possibly TRBD1 on 6 matching bases. The CDR3 is 14 amino acids. Germline V CDR1 and CDR2: LGHNT, FRNRAP. The V gene lost 6 bases and the J gene lost 0 bases, with 11 bases spanning the gap. The CDR3, as DNA: TGTGCTAGTGGCCTGGGACAATTGAACACTGAAGCTTTCTTT. Its protein product is CASGLGQLNTEAFF.

The chain links TRBV12-3 or TRBV12-4 to TRBJ1-1; D gene ambiguous. This CDR3 contains 14 residues. The V and J ends lost 3 bases and 8 bases respectively, with 16 bases between them. The CDR3 DNA is TGTGCCAGCAGTTTGTCGAAGGTCCGTTTCGAAGCTTTCTTT. Its protein product is CASSLSKVRFEAFF.

The V and J genes are TRBV12-3 or TRBV12-4 and TRBJ2-7; TRBD2 matches 10 bases. Trimming at V came to 4 bases and at J to 7 bases, leaving 13 bases not matched to a gene. The CDR3 spans 16 residues. For the CDR3, the DNA is TGTGCCAGCAGTTACCTCCTACTAGCGGGGCAGCGGGAGCAGTACTTC. Protein: CASSYLLLAGQREQYF.

This clonotype was seen only a few times. The V and J genes are TRBV7-9 and TRBJ1-1; maybe TRBD1 (5 bases). This CDR3 region has 11 residues. Looked up from germline, CDR1 is SEHNR and CDR2 is FQNEAQ (reference sequence). V was shortened by 5 bases and J by 8 bases, with 9 bases between the two germline ends. The CDR3 region has the DNA TGTGCCAGCAGCCCGGGGGGGGAAGCTTTCTTT. It yields the protein CASSPGGEAFF.

The chain employs TRBV6-2 or TRBV6-3 and TRBJ1-5, with D perhaps TRBD1 (5 bases). This CDR3 has 15 amino acids. CDR1 is MNHEY and CDR2 is SVGEGT in the germline V gene. The V end was cut by 7 bases, the J end by 5 bases, with 18 bases between. The CDR3 DNA reads as TGTGCCAGCACCCCATCGGGGGACCCCTATCAGCCCCAGCATTTT. Amino acids: CASTPSGDPYQPQHF.

This clonotype was seen only a few times. The rearrangement uses TRBV7-2 and TRBJ2-7, with 10 bases fitting TRBD1. Looked up from germline, CDR1 is SGHTA and CDR2 is FQGNSA. CDR3 length: 15 amino acids. J lost 5 bases, V lost 2 bases, and 6 bases had no gene match. CDR3 coding DNA: TGTGCCAGCAGCTTAAGACAGGGGGCGATCGACGAGCAGTACTTC. Protein product: CASSLRQGAIDEQYF.

The chain couples TRBV4-2 to TRBJ2-3, with TRBD2 as a possible D gene (6 bases). CDR3 length: 15 residues. Trimming left V 5 bases short and J 4 bases short, with 16 bases between. The germline V gene encodes CDR1 LGHNA and CDR2 YNFKEQ. The CDR3: CASSSETGDADTQYF. As DNA, the CDR3 is TGTGCCAGCAGCTCGGAAACGGGGGACGCAGATACGCAGTATTTT.

The chain is built from TRBV4-3 and TRBJ1-1; D unresolved. Germline V lookup: CDR1 LGHNA, CDR2 YSLEER. The ends were cut back, 1 base at V and 0 bases at J, with 9 bases in the middle. The CDR3 is made up of 15 amino acids. The CDR3 nucleotides are TGCGCCAGCAGCCAAGCCGAAAATATGAACACTGAAGCTTTCTTT. Its translation: CASSQAENMNTEAFF.

There are many counts of this clonotype. The chain employs TRBV6-5 and TRBJ1-4, with D maybe TRBD1 (6 bases). The length of the CDR3 is 16 residues. Germline lookup yields CDR1 MNHEY and CDR2 SVGAGI. Trimming shortened V by 2 bases and J by 8 bases, and 18 bases separated the two germline ends. The DNA of the CDR3 is TGTGCCAGCAGTTACGCCCCACAGGGTGGAGGCGAAAAACTGTTTTTT. It encodes CASSYAPQGGGEKLFF.

The DNA for the CDR3 is TGTGCCAGCAGTTACTCGGTGTCTGGGGAGGACGAGCAGTACTTC. Translation gives CASSYSVSGEDEQYF. The chain employs TRBV6-5 and TRBJ2-7, with D possibly TRBD2 on 6 matching bases. The CDR3 loop spans 15 amino acids. V dropped 0 bases and J dropped 5 bases, with 14 bases sitting between them. Germline V gene sequence: CDR1 MNHEY, CDR2 SVGAGI.

This clonotype was detected many times. This rearrangement joins TRBV7-8 to TRBJ2-1, with D uncertain. The CDR3 contains 15 residues. The germline V gene has CDR1 SGHVS and CDR2 FQNEAQ. The V gene lost 3 bases and the J gene lost 4 bases, with 13 bases spanning the gap. CDR3 residues: CASSFLSGGYNEQFF. In DNA, the CDR3 is TGTGCCAGCAGCTTTCTATCTGGCGGTTACAATGAGCAGTTCTTC.

The rearrangement links TRBV5-5 to TRBJ1-1; the D is unclear. This CDR3 comprises 15 residues. V shed 4 bases and J shed 0 bases, with 13 bases lying between them. Germline CDR1 reads SGHKS; CDR2 reads YYEKEE (reference sequence). The CDR3 sequence is CASSPTAGMNTEAFF. In DNA form, the CDR3 reads TGTGCCAGCAGCCCTACCGCAGGCATGAACACTGAAGCTTTCTTT.

V gene TRBV11-2 combines with J gene TRBJ2-5; 10 bases match TRBD2. The J segment lost 5 bases and the V segment lost 5 bases, leaving 11 bases of the junction unmatched. Looked up from germline, CDR1 is SGHAT and CDR2 is FQNNGV. The CDR3 is made up of 16 amino acids. The CDR3 region is CASSRQRGGPGETQYF. Here the CDR3 DNA reads TGTGCCAGCAGCCGACAGCGGGGGGGCCCGGGGGAGACCCAGTACTTC.

This clonotype turned up a few times. The rearrangement uses TRBV19 and TRBJ1-6; 7 nucleotides agree with TRBD1. The CDR3 has 19 residues. Germline values: CDR1 LNHDA, CDR2 SQIVND (reference sequence). J gave up 0 bases and V 4 bases, and 12 bases lay outside the gene matches. CDR3 sequence: CASSTSFGQEASYNSPLHF. The CDR3 DNA sequence: TGTGCCAGTAGTACCTCTTTCGGACAGGAGGCCTCCTATAATTCACCCCTCCACTTT.

The CDR3 region has the DNA TGTGCCTTCTGTGGGGGAATCACTGAAGCTTTCTTT. Translation gives CAFCGGITEAFF. The chain carries TRBV10-3 and TRBJ1-1; a weak D match, TRBD1 (5 bases). Germline lookup yields CDR1 ENHRY and CDR2 SYGVKD. The V gene lost 11 bases and the J gene lost 4 bases, with 14 bases spanning the gap. The CDR3 consists of 12 residues.

This clonotype was seen a few times. The CDR3: CAISDSVGHRGRGVEAFF. The CDR3 DNA reads TGTGCCATCAGTGACAGTGTTGGACACCGAGGTCGAGGCGTCGAAGCTTTCTTT. This chain joins TRBV10-3 and TRBJ1-1, with D perhaps TRBD1 (5 bases). V lost 3 bases and J 8 bases, leaving 28 bases between the germline ends. The CDR3 consists of 18 residues. CDR1 is ENHRY and CDR2 is SYGVKD in the germline V gene.

The chain employs TRBV13 and TRBJ1-4; D is unclear. The germline CDR1 and CDR2 sequences are PRHDT and FYEKMQ (reference sequence). The CDR3 totals 16 residues. Trimming pared 3 bases from V and 8 bases from J, leaving 19 bases between. The CDR3 sequence is CASSLRVGSNLEKLFF. In DNA, the CDR3 is TGTGCCAGCAGCTTGAGGGTGGGCTCTAATCTGGAAAAACTGTTTTTT.

A few counts support this clonotype. The rearrangement uses TRBV12-5 and TRBJ1-2, with D possibly matching TRBD1 (5 bases). Germline V gene lookup returns CDR1 LGHNT and CDR2 FRNRAP. Trimming pared 6 bases from V and 2 bases from J, leaving 16 bases between. The CDR3 has 15 residues. The CDR3: CASGPREGSNYGYTF. The CDR3 nucleotides are TGTGCTAGTGGACCCAGGGAGGGTTCCAACTATGGCTACACCTTC.

This clonotype was counted a few times. V is TRBV11-2 and J is TRBJ2-1, with 11 bases identical to TRBD2. Per germline, CDR1 SGHAT and CDR2 FQNNGV. With V trimmed by 2 bases and J by 4 bases, 4 bases remained unmatched. This CDR3 region has 16 residues. The CDR3 reads CASSLSTSGSYNEQFF. The CDR3 DNA reads TGTGCCAGCAGCTTATCAACTAGCGGGAGTTACAATGAGCAGTTCTTC.

The V call is TRBV7-4, the J call TRBJ2-1; TRBD2 matches at 11 bases. CDR3 length equals 16 residues. Losses at the gene ends were 5 bases for V and 2 bases for J; bases not matched to a gene: 5. The germline CDR1 and CDR2 sequences are SGHVT and SQSDAQ. CDR3 in DNA: TGTGCCAGCAGCACCCTTAGCGGGGGGGCCTACAATGAGCAGTTCTTC. Protein sequence: CASSTLSGGAYNEQFF. The full variable domain, in which reference TRBV7-4 and TRBJ2-1 provide the parts outside the CDR3, is GAGVSQSPRYKVAKRGRDVALRCDSISGHVTLYWYRQTLGQGSEVLTYSQSDAQRDKSGRPSGRFSAERPERSVSTLKIQRTEQGDSAVYLCASSTLSGGAYNEQFFGPGTRLTVL.

J is TRBJ2-1 and V is TRBV6-6; D gene ambiguous. Looked up from germline, CDR1 is MNHNY and CDR2 is SVGAGI (reference sequence). The V end lost 4 bases, the J end lost 5 bases, and 9 bases lay between the germline ends. This CDR3 has 13 residues. CDR3 region: CASSLTRNNEQFF. The CDR3 DNA follows: TGTGCCAGCAGTTTAACACGGAACAATGAGCAGTTCTTC.

This rearrangement joins TRBV6-2 or TRBV6-3 to TRBJ2-1; 7 bases are shared with TRBD2. The germline V gene encodes CDR1 MNHEY and CDR2 SVGEGT. The CDR3 has 15 amino acids. V trimming: 5 bases; J trimming: 3 bases; junction bases outside the gene matches: 7. CDR3 coding DNA: TGTGCCAGCAGTGTGGAATGGGACTACTACAATGAGCAGTTCTTC. This encodes CASSVEWDYYNEQFF.

This clonotype was counted between two and nine times. This chain links TRBV7-2 with TRBJ2-3, with a possible D match to TRBD1 (6 bases). CDR1 is SGHTA and CDR2 is FQGNSA in the germline V gene. This CDR3 spans 15 amino acids. Trimming took off 4 bases at V and 0 bases at J, with 11 bases between the two ends. The CDR3 DNA reads as TGTGCCAGCAGCTCAACAGGGATCAGCACAGATACGCAGTATTTT. Translated: CASSSTGISTDTQYF.

The V and J genes are TRBV7-8 and TRBJ1-5; no definite D call. CDR3 length: 14 residues. Trimming left V 7 bases short and J 5 bases short, with 15 bases between. CDR1 is SGHVS and CDR2 is FQNEAQ in the germline V gene. CDR3 residues: CASNLKVTHQPQHF. CDR3 in DNA: TGTGCCAGCAATTTGAAGGTAACCCATCAGCCCCAGCATTTT. Filled out from reference TRBV7-8 and TRBJ1-5, the complete variable domain reads GAGVSQSPRYKVAKRGQDVALRCDPISGHVSLFWYQQALGQGPEFLTYFQNEAQLDKSGLPSDRFFAERPEGSVSTLKIQRTQQEDSAVYLCASNLKVTHQPQHFGDGTRLSIL.

This clonotype was observed a single time. The J gene is TRBJ2-3, the V gene TRBV27; unclear D gene. CDR3 length: 11 residues. The V end lost 8 bases, the J end lost 3 bases, and 6 bases lay between the germline ends. CDR1 is MNHEY and CDR2 is SMNVEV in the germline V gene (reference sequence). The CDR3 is CASRKTDTQYF. In DNA, the CDR3 is TGTGCCAGCCGAAAAACAGATACGCAGTATTTT.

This clonotype was seen only a few times. The V call is TRBV7-9, the J call TRBJ2-3; 7 bases map to TRBD1. Unmatched junction bases numbered 7, after V lost 5 bases and J lost 2 bases. In germline, CDR1 is SEHNR, CDR2 FQNEAQ (reference sequence). This CDR3 is 15 amino acids long. The CDR3 sequence is CASSPLQGHTDTQYF. For the CDR3, the DNA is TGTGCCAGCAGCCCACTACAGGGGCACACAGATACGCAGTATTTT.